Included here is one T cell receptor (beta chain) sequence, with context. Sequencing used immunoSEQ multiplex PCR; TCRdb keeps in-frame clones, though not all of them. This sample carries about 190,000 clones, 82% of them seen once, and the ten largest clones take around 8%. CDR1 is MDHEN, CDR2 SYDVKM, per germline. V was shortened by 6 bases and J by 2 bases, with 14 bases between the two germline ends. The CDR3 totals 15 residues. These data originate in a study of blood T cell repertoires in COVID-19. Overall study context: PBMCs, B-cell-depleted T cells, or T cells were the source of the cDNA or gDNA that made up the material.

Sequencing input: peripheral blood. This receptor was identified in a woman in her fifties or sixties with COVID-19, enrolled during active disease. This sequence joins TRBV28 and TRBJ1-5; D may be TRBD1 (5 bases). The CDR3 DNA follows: TGTGCCAGCAGCTGGCCAGGGAGGGGCAATCAGCCCCAGCATTTT. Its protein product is CASSWPGRGNQPQHF. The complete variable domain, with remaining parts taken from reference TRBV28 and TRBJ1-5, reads DVKVTQSSRYLVKRTGEKVFLECVQDMDHENMFWYRQDPGLGLRLIYFSYDVKMKEKGDIPEGYSVSREKKERFSLILESASTNQTSMYLCASSWPGRGNQPQHFGDGTRLSIL.